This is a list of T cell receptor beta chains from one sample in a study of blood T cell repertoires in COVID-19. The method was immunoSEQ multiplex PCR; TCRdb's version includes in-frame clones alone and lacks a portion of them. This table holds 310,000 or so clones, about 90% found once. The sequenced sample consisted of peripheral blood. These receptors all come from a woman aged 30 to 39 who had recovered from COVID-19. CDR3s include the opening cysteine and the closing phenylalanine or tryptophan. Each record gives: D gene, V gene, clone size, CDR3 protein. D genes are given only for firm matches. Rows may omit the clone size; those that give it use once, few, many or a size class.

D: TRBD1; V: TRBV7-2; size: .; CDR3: CASSGQGQETQYF
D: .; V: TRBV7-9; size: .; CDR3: CASSPSTSRDTTQQYF
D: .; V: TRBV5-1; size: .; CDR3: CASSQGRDYEQYF
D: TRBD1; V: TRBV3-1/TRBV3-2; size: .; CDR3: CASSHATGGSYNEQFF
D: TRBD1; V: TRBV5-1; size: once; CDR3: CASSVDRAYEQYF
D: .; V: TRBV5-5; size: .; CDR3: CASSFGGETQYF
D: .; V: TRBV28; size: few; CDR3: CASSSWRGGYGYTF
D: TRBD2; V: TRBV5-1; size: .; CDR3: CASSLGSGAEETQYF
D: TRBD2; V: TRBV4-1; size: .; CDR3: CASSQDPAGVGYEQYF
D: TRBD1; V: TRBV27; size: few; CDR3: CASSLRDRGTGELFF
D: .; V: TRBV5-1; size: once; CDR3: CASSSAPTEALLYGYTF
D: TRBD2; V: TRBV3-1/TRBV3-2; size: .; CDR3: CASSPGLAGGPADTQYF
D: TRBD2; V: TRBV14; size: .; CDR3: CASSGLAGPYNEQFF
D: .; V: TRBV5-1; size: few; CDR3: CASSLSLTGEQYF